These 2 T cell receptor beta chains share one sample of origin, sequenced in a study. TCRdb ran MiXCR on the RT-PCR reads and lists one entry per CDR3 protein. In the table there are about 680,000 distinct CDR3 sequences, 13% to 15% of which are singletons. The sample taken for sequencing was memory CD4+ T cells from blood. The receptor source for this set is a female donor in good health, serving as a healthy control.

The chain employs TRBV7-3 and TRBJ2-5; 7 positions agree with TRBD2. There are 13 residues in the CDR3. Looked up from germline, CDR1 is SGHTA and CDR2 is FQGTGA. The junction had 5 bases not matched to a gene; V was cut back by 5 bases and J by 5 bases. As DNA, the CDR3 is TGTGCCAGCAGCGCTCGGGGAGGGGAGACCCAGTACTTC. Translation: CASSARGGETQYF.

The chain combines TRBV5-1 with TRBJ2-1; TRBD2 agrees at 7 bases. V lost 5 bases and J lost 9; bases outside the gene matches: 2. The CDR3 is 11 amino acids. The germline gives CDR1 SGHRS, CDR2 YFSETQ. CDR3 protein: CASRGEGEQFF. The CDR3 DNA reads as TGCGCCAGCAGGGGGGAGGGTGAGCAGTTCTTC.